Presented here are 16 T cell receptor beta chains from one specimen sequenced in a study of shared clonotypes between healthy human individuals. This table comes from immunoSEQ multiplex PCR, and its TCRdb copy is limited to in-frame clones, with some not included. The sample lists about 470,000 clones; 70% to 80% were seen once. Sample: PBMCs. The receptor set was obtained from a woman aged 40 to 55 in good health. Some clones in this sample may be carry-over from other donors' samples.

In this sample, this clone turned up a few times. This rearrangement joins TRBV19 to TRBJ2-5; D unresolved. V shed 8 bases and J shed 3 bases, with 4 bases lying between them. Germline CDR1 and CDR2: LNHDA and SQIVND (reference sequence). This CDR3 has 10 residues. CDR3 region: CASGEETQYF. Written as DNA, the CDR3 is TGTGCCAGTGGTGAAGAGACCCAGTACTTC.

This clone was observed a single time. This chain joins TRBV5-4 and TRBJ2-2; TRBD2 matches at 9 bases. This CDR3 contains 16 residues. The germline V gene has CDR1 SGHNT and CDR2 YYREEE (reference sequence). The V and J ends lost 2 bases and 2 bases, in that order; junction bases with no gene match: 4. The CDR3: CASSFGGRANTGELFF. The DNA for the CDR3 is TGTGCCAGCAGCTTTGGCGGGAGGGCCAACACCGGGGAGCTGTTTTTT.

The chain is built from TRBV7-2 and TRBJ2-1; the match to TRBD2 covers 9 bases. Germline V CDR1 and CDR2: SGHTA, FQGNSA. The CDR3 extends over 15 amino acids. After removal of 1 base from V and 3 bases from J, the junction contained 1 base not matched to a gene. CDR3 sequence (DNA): TGTGCCAGCAGCTTAGTGACTAGCGGCTACAATGAGCAGTTCTTC. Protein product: CASSLVTSGYNEQFF.

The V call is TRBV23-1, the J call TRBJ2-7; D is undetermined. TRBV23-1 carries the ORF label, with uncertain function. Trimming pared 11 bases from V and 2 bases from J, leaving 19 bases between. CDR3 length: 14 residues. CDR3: CARPTRILTYEQYF. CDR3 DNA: TGCGCCCGGCCCACCAGAATCCTTACCTACGAGCAGTACTTC.

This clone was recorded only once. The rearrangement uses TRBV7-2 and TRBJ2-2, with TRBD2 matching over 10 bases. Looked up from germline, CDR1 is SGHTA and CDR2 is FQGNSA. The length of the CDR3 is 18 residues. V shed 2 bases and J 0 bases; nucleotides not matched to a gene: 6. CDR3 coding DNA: TGTGCCAGCAGCTTAAGCGGGAGGGGGCCCGCGAACACCGGGGAGCTGTTTTTT. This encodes CASSLSGRGPANTGELFF.

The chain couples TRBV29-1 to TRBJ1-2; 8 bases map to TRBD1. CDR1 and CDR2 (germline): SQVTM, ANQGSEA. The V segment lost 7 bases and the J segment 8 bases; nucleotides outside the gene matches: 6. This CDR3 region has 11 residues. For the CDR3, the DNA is TGCAGCGACGGGACAGGACTAGGCTACACCTTC. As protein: CSDGTGLGYTF.

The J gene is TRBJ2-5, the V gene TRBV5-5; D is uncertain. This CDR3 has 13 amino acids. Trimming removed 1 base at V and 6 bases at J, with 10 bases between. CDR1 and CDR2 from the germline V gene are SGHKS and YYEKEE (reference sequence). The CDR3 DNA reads TGTGCCAGCAGCTTGTTGGATCAAAAGACCCAGTACTTC. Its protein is CASSLLDQKTQYF.

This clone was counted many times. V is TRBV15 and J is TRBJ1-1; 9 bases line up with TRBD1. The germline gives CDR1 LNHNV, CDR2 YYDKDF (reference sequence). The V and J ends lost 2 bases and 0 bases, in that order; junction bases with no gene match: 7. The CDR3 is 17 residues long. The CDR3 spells CATSRNRDRALNTEAFF. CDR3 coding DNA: TGTGCCACCAGCAGAAACCGGGACAGGGCCCTGAACACTGAAGCTTTCTTT. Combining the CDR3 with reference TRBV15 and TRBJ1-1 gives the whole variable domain DAMVIQNPRYQVTQFGKPVTLSCSQTLNHNVMYWYQQKSSQAPKLLFHYYDKDFNNEADTPDNFQSRRPNTSFCFLDIRSPGLGDTAMYLCATSRNRDRALNTEAFFGQGTRLTVV.

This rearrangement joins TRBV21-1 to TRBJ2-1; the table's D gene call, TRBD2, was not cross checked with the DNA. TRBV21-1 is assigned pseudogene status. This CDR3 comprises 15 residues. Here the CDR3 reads CASSKAEGSYNEQFF. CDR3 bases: TGTGCCAGCAGCAAAGCCGAGGGTTCCTACAATGAGCAGTTCTTC.

The CDR3: CASSLYRDTEAFF. The CDR3 nucleotides are TGTGCCAGCAGCTTATACCGGGACACTGAAGCTTTCTTT. J is TRBJ1-1 and V is TRBV7-2; D gene uncertain. Germline assignment: CDR1 SGHTA and CDR2 FQGNSA. V gave up 2 bases and J gave up 3 bases, with 7 bases separating them. The CDR3 has 13 amino acids.

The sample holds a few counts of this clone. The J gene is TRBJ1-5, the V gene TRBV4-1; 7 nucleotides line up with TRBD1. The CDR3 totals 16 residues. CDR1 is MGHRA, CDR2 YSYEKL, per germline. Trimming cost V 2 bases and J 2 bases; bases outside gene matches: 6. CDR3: CASSQMTGYGNQPQHF. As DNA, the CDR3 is TGCGCCAGCAGCCAAATGACAGGGTACGGCAATCAGCCCCAGCATTTT.

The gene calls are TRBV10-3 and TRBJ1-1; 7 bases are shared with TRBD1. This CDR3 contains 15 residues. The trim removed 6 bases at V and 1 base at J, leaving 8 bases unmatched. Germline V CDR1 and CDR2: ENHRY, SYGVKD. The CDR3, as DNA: TGTGCCATCAGAGGGACAGACCTCCCGAACACTGAAGCTTTCTTT. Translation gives CAIRGTDLPNTEAFF.

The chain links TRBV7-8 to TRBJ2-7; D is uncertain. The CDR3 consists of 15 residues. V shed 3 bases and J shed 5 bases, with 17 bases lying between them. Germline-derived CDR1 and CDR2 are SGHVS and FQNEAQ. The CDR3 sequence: CASSFTVGLPDEQYF. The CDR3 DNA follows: TGTGCCAGCAGCTTTACCGTAGGGCTTCCCGACGAGCAGTACTTC.

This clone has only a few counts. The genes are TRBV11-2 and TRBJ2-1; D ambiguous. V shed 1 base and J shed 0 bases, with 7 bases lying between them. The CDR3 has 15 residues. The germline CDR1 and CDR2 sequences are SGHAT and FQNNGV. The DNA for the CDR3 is TGTGCCAGCAGCTTAGTTTTCAGCTCCTACAATGAGCAGTTCTTC. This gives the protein CASSLVFSSYNEQFF.

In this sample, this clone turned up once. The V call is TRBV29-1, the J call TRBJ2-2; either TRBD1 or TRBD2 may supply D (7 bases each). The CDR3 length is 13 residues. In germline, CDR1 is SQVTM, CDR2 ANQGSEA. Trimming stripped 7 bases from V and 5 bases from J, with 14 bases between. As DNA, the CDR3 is TGCAGCGACAGCAGGGGGGGGACCGGGGAGCTGTTTTTT. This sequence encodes CSDSRGGTGELFF.

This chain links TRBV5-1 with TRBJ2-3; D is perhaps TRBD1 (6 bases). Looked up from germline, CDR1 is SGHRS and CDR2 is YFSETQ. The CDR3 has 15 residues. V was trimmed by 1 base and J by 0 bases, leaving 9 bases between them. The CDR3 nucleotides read TGCGCCAGCAGCTTGTTGGGGGCTAGCACAGATACGCAGTATTTT. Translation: CASSLLGASTDTQYF.